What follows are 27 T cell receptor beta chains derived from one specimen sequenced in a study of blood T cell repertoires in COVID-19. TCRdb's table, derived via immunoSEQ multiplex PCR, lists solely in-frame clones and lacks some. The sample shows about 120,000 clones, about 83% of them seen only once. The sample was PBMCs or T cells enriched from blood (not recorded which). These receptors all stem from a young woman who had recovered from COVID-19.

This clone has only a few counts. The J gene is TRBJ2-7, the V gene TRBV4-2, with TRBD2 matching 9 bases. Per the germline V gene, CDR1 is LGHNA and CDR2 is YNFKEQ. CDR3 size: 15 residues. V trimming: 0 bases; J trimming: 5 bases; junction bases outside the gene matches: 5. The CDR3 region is CASSQEAGGPDEQYF. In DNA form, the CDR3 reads TGTGCCAGCAGCCAAGAGGCGGGAGGGCCTGACGAGCAGTACTTC.

CDR3 sequence (DNA): TGTGCCAGCAGCTTGGGACAGGGGGATTCACCCCTCCACTTT. Translating it yields CASSLGQGDSPLHF. This chain joins TRBV7-9 and TRBJ1-6, with 11 bases identical to TRBD1. The CDR3 spans 14 residues. Germline CDR1 reads SEHNR; CDR2 reads FQNEAQ (reference sequence). Trimming at V came to 3 bases and at J to 8 bases, leaving 0 bases not matched to a gene.

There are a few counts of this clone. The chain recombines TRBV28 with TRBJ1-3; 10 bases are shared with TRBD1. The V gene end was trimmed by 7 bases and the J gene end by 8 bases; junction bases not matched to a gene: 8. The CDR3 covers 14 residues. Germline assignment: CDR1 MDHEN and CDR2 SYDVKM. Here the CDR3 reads CASTIGQGGYTIYF. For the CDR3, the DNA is TGTGCCAGCACCATAGGACAGGGGGGCTACACCATATATTTT.

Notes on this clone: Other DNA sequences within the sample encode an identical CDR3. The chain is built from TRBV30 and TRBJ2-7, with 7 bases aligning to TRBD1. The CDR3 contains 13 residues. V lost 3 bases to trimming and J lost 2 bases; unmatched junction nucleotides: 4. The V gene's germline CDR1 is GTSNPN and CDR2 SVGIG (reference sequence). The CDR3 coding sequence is TGTGCCTGGAGCCCGGGACAGACCTACGAGCAGTACTTC. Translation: CAWSPGQTYEQYF.

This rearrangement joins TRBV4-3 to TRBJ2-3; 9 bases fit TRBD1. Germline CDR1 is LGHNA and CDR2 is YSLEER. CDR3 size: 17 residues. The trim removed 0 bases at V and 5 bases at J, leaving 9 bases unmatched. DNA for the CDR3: TGCGCCAGCAGCCAAGATAGAGGAACAGGGGGCCGAGATACGCAGTATTTT. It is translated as CASSQDRGTGGRDTQYF.

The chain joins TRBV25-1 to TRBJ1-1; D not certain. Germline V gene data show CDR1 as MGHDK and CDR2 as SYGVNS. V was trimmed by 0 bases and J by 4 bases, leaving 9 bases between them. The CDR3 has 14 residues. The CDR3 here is CASSEYGGRTEAFF. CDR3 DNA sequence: TGTGCCAGCAGTGAATATGGCGGGCGCACTGAAGCTTTCTTT.

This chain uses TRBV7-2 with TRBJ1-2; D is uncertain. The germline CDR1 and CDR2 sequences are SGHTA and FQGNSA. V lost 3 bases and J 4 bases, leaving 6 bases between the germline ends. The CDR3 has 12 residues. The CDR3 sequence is CASSFRGYGYTF. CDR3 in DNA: TGTGCCAGCAGCTTCCGAGGCTATGGCTACACCTTC.

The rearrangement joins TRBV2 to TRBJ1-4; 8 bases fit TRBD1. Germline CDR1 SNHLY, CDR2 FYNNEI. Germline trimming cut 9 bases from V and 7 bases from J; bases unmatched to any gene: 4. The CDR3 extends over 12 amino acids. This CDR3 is CASRTGFEKLFF. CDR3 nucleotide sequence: TGTGCCAGTAGGACAGGGTTTGAAAAACTGTTTTTT.

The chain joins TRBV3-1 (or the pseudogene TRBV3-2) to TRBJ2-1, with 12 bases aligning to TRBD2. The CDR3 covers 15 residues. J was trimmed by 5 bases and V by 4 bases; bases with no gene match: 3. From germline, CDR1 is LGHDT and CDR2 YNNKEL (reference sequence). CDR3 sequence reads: CASSPWTSGDNEQFF. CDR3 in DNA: TGTGCCAGCAGCCCGTGGACTAGCGGGGACAATGAGCAGTTCTTC.

In nucleotides, the CDR3 is TGTGCCAGCACCCCCCCGTACGGGACAGATACGCAGTATTTT. Translated: CASTPPYGTDTQYF. V and J are TRBV28 and TRBJ2-3, with no clear D. Trimming cost V 7 bases and J 3 bases, with 14 bases left between them. This CDR3 contains 14 residues. Germline assignment: CDR1 MDHEN and CDR2 SYDVKM.

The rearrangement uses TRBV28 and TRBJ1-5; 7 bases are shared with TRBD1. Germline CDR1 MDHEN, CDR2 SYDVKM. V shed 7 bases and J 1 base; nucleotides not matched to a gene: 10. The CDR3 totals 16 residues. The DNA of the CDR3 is TGTGCCAGCACCATAGGGAGCAGGGGGAGCAATCAGCCCCAGCATTTT. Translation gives CASTIGSRGSNQPQHF.

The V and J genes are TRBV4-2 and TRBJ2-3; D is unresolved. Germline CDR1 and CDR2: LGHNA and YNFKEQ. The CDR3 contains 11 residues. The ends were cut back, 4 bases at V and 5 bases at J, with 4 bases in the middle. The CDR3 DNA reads TGTGCCAGCAGCCCCGGAGATACGCAGTATTTT. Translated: CASSPGDTQYF.

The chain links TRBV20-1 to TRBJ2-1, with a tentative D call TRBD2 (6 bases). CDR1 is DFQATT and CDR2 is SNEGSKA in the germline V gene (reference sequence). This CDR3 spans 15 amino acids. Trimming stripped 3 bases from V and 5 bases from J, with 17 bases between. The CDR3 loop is CSASLLSGRNNEQFF. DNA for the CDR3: TGCAGTGCTAGTCTTCTGAGCGGGCGTAACAATGAGCAGTTCTTC.

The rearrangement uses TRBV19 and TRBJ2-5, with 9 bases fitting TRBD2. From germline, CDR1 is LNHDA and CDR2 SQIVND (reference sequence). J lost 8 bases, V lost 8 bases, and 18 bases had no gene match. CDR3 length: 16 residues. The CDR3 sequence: CASAPSGAERGGTQYF. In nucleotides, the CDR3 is TGTGCCAGTGCCCCTAGCGGGGCAGAGAGGGGGGGAACCCAGTACTTC.

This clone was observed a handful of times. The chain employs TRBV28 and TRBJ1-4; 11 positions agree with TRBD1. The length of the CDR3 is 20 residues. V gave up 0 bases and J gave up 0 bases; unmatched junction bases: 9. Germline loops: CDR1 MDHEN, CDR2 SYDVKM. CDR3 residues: CASSLWGQGGHGTTNEKLFF. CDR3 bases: TGTGCCAGCAGTTTATGGGGACAGGGGGGTCACGGAACAACTAATGAAAAACTGTTTTTT.

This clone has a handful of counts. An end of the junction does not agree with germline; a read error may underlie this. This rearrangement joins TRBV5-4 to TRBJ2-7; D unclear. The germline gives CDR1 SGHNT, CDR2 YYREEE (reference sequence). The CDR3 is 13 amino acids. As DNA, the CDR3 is TGTGCCAGCAGCCCTTATCGAACTGAAAACTGGTTTTTC. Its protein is CASSPYRTENWFF.

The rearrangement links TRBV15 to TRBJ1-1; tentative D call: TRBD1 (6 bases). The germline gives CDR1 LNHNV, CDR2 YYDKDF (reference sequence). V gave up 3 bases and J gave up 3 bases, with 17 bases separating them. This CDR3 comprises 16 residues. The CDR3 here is CATSSRNRVPDTEAFF. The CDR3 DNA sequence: TGTGCCACCAGCAGCCGAAACAGGGTTCCTGACACTGAAGCTTTCTTT.

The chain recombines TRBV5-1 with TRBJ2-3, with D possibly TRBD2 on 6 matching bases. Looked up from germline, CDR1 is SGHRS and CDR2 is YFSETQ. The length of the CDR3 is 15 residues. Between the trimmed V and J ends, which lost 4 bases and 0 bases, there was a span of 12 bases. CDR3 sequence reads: CASSILAASTDTQYF. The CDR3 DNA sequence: TGCGCCAGCAGCATTTTAGCGGCAAGCACAGATACGCAGTATTTT.

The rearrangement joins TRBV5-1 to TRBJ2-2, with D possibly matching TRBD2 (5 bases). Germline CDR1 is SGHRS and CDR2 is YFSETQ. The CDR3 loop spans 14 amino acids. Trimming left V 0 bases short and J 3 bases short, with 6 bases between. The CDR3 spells CASSLAGYTGELFF. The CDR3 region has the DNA TGCGCCAGCAGCTTGGCGGGGTACACCGGGGAGCTGTTTTTT.

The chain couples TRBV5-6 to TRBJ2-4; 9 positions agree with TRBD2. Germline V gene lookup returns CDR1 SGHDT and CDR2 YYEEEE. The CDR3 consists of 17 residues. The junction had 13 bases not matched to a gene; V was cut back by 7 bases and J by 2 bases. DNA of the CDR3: TGTGCCAGCCAAGGGCGGCGGGAGGGCCTGACCAAAAACATTCAGTACTTC. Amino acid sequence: CASQGRREGLTKNIQYF.

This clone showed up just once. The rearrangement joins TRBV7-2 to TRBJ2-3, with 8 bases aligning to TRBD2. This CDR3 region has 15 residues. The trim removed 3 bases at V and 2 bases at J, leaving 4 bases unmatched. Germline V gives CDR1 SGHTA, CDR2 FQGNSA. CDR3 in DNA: TGTGCCAGCAGCTTCGGACTAGCCTTCACAGATACGCAGTATTTT. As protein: CASSFGLAFTDTQYF.

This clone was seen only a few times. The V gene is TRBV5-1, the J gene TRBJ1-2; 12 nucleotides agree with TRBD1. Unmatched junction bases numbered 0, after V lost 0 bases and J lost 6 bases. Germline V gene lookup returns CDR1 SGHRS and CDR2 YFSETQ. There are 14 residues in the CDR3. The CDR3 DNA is TGCGCCAGCAGCTTGGGGGACAGGGGGCATGGCTACACCTTC. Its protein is CASSLGDRGHGYTF.

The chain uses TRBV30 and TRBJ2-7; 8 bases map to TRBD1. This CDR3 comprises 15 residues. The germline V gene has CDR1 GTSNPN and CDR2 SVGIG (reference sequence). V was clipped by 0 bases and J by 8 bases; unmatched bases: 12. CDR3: CAWSVSETGVAKQYF. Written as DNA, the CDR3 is TGTGCCTGGAGTGTATCCGAGACAGGGGTGGCAAAGCAGTACTTC. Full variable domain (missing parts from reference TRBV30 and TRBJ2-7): SQTIHQWPATLVQPVGSPLSLECTVEGTSNPNLYWYRQAAGRGLQLLFYSVGIGQISSEVPQNLSASRPQDRQFILSSKKLLLSDSGFYLCAWSVSETGVAKQYFGPGTRLTVT.

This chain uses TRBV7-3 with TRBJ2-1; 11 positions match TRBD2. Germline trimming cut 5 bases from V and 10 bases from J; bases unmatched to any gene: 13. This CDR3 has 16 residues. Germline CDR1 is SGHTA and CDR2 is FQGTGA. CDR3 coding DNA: TGTGCCAGCAGCACCGTGACTAGCGGGAAGATCGGCGAGCAGTTCTTC. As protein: CASSTVTSGKIGEQFF.

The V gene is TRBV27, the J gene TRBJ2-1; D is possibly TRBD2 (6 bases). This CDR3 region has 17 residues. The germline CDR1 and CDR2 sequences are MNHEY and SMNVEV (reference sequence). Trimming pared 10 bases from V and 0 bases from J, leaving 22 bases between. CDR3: CATNTILAHSSYNEQFF. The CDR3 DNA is TGTGCCACCAACACCATTCTAGCGCACAGCTCCTACAATGAGCAGTTCTTC.

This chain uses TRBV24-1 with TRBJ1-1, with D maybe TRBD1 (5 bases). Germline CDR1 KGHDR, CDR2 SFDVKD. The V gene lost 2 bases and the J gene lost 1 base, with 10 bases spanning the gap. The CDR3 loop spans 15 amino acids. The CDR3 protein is CATSDSRGPNTEAFF. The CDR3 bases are TGTGCCACCAGTGATTCGCGGGGCCCGAACACTGAAGCTTTCTTT.

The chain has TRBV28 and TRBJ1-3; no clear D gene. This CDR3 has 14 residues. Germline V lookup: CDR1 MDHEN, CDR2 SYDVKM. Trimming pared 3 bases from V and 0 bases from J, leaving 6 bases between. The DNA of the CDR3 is TGTGCCAGCAGTTTTGGCTCCTCTGGAAACACCATATATTTT. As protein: CASSFGSSGNTIYF.